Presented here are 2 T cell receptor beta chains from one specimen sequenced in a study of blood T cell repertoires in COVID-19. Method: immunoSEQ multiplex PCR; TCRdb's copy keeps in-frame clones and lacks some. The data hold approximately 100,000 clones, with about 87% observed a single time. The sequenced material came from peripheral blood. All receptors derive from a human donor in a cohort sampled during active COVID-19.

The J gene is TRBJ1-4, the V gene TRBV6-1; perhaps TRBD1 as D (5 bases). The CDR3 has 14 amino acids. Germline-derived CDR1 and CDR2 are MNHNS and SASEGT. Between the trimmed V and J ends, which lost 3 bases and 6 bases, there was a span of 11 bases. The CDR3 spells CASSEGGKDEKLFF. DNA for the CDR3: TGTGCCAGCAGTGAGGGGGGAAAGGATGAAAAACTGTTTTTT.

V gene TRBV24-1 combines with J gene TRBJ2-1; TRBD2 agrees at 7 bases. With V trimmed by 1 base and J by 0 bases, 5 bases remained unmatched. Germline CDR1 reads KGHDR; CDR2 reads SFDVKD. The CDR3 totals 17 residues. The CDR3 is CATSDFPGGGSYNEQFF. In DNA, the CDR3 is TGTGCCACCAGTGATTTCCCGGGCGGGGGCTCCTACAATGAGCAGTTCTTC.